Reported below is one T cell receptor (beta chain). The record originates from a study of blood T cell repertoires in COVID-19. About the study: Some COVID-19 samples were acute and others convalescent; all came from the United States, Italy and Spain. The analysed material was cDNA or gDNA that came from T cells, B-cell-depleted T cells, or PBMCs.

As handled by the study authors: Reference gene primer amplification in the assay estimated nucleated cell counts. Clones were read by immunoSEQ multiplex PCR, and TCRdb kept only the in-frame ones, dropping some. V and J calls and clone size are given by that table; D and trimming were obtained from the DNA. The table records approximately 60,000 clones, 86% of them present only once. The CDR3 totals 18 residues. Germline trimming cut 3 bases from V and 4 bases from J; bases unmatched to any gene: 10. From germline, CDR1 is SEHNR and CDR2 FQNEAQ (reference sequence). The receptor's source is a man in his forties or fifties with active COVID-19. The chain has TRBV7-9 and TRBJ2-5, with 14 bases fitting TRBD2. Material: peripheral blood. In DNA form, the CDR3 reads TGTGCCAGCAGCTTGGGGACTAGCGGGAGAATTTCGGCAGAGACCCAGTACTTC. Amino acid sequence: CASSLGTSGRISAETQYF.